The 17 T cell receptor beta chains given below trace back to one sample, sequenced in a study of PD-1 blockade in classical Hodgkin lymphoma. This sample's time point: newly diagnosed, previously untreated cHL patient sample. Thawed PBMCs were the source of CD4+ T cells, purified by magnetic negative selection. TCRdb keeps only in-frame clones here, not all; method: immunoSEQ multiplex PCR. Seen here are about 35,000 clones, about 89% observed once, and the top ten hold over 0.2%. The sample taken for sequencing was CD4+ T cells from blood. Every receptor here comes from a human donor with classical Hodgkin lymphoma.

This sequence joins TRBV7-2 and TRBJ2-7; D is unclear. The germline V gene has CDR1 SGHTA and CDR2 FQGNSA. V was trimmed by 3 bases and J by 3 bases, leaving 6 bases between them. CDR3 length: 12 amino acids. CDR3 in DNA: TGTGCCAGCAGCTTGGTCGGCTACGAGCAGTACTTC. Protein: CASSLVGYEQYF. The entire variable domain, with the rest obtained from reference TRBV7-2 and TRBJ2-7, is as follows: GAGVSQSPSNKVTEKGKDVELRCDPISGHTALYWYRQSLGQGLEFLIYFQGNSAPDKSGLPSDRFSAERTGGSVSTLTIQRTQQEDSAVYLCASSLVGYEQYFGPGTRLTVT.

The chain joins TRBV28 to TRBJ2-1; D is ambiguous. The germline gives CDR1 MDHEN, CDR2 SYDVKM. Trimming pared 7 bases from V and 3 bases from J, leaving 7 bases between. The CDR3 runs to 12 residues. The CDR3 DNA reads as TGTGCCAGCAACTATAACTACAATGAGCAGTTCTTC. Amino acid sequence: CASNYNYNEQFF.

This chain uses TRBV7-6 with TRBJ2-2; D uncertain. V was shortened by 2 bases and J by 7 bases, with 2 bases between the two germline ends. The CDR3 contains 11 residues. CDR1 SGHVS and CDR2 FNYEAQ come from the germline V gene. The CDR3 nucleotides are TGTGCCAGCAGCTTACACGGGGAGCTGTTTTTT. Residues: CASSLHGELFF.

The rearrangement uses TRBV2 and TRBJ1-2; maybe TRBD1 (5 bases). From germline, CDR1 is SNHLY and CDR2 FYNNEI. CDR3 length: 13 amino acids. V lost 4 bases to trimming and J lost 6 bases, with 12 bases between them. CDR3 sequence (DNA): TGTGCCAGCAGTGTACGAACGGGGGATGGCTACACCTTC. Its translation: CASSVRTGDGYTF.

This chain connects TRBV7-2 to TRBJ2-7, with 11 bases identical to TRBD2. The trim removed 1 base at V and 1 base at J, leaving 3 bases unmatched. CDR1 and CDR2 (germline): SGHTA, FQGNSA. The CDR3 totals 16 residues. CDR3 sequence reads: CASSLVSSGGSYEQYF. DNA for the CDR3: TGTGCCAGCAGCTTAGTATCTAGCGGGGGGTCCTACGAGCAGTACTTC.

The DNA for the CDR3 is TGTGCCAGCAGCTCAGGACTAGCCCCACTGTCCTACAATGAGCAGTTCTTC. Its translation is CASSSGLAPLSYNEQFF. This sequence joins TRBV5-8 and TRBJ2-1; 8 nucleotides match TRBD2. The germline V gene encodes CDR1 SGHTS and CDR2 YDEGEE. V trimming: 3 bases; J trimming: 1 base; junction bases outside the gene matches: 9. This CDR3 is 17 amino acids long. Combining the CDR3 with reference TRBV5-8 and TRBJ2-1 gives the whole variable domain EAGVTQSPTHLIKTRGQQATLRCSPISGHTSVYWYQQALGLGLQFLLWYDEGEERNRGNFPPRFSGRQFPNYSSELNVNALELEDSALYLCASSSGLAPLSYNEQFFGPGTRLTVL.

This chain connects TRBV7-9 to TRBJ1-2; 7 bases are shared with TRBD1. The germline CDR1 and CDR2 sequences are SEHNR and FQNEAQ (reference sequence). The V and J ends lost 7 bases and 3 bases, in that order; junction bases with no gene match: 11. This CDR3 is built from 15 residues. The CDR3 DNA reads as TGTGCCAGCATCGGCAGAGGAGGGGGCCACTATGGCTACACCTTC. Translation: CASIGRGGGHYGYTF.

The chain couples TRBV5-1 to TRBJ2-2, with TRBD1 matching 8 bases. Germline loops: CDR1 SGHRS, CDR2 YFSETQ. CDR3 size: 15 residues. The J segment lost 5 bases and the V segment lost 4 bases, leaving 7 bases of the junction unmatched. The CDR3 sequence is CASSDRTGTTGELFF. The DNA of the CDR3 is TGCGCCAGCAGCGATCGGACAGGGACAACCGGGGAGCTGTTTTTT.

This sequence joins TRBV25-1 and TRBJ1-3; D gene unclear. Trimming took 5 bases from V and 4 from J, leaving 12 bases between them. The CDR3 has 14 residues. Germline CDR1 MGHDK, CDR2 SYGVNS. CDR3 bases: TGTGCCAGCAGTCCCACCGTGTTAGGAAACACCATATATTTT. Translated: CASSPTVLGNTIYF.

This clone was seen a few times. This rearrangement joins TRBV9 to TRBJ1-1; 7 bases are a match to TRBD1. The CDR3 has 15 amino acids. CDR1 is SGDLS, CDR2 YYNGEE, per germline. Germline trimming cut 3 bases from V and 1 base from J; bases unmatched to any gene: 6. The CDR3 loop reads CASSAQPGGNTEAFF. Here the CDR3 DNA reads TGTGCCAGCAGCGCCCAGCCAGGGGGGAACACTGAAGCTTTCTTT.

The V gene is TRBV7-9, the J gene TRBJ1-1; no clear D. Germline loops: CDR1 SEHNR, CDR2 FQNEAQ (reference sequence). The V and J ends lost 5 bases and 1 base respectively, with 17 bases between them. The CDR3 consists of 16 residues. CDR3 protein: CASSPRPPRQNTEAFF. The CDR3 bases are TGTGCCAGCAGCCCCCGACCACCCAGACAGAACACTGAAGCTTTCTTT.

The V gene is TRBV5-4, the J gene TRBJ2-7; 9 nucleotides agree with TRBD2. J was trimmed by 2 bases and V by 3 bases; bases with no gene match: 6. Per the germline V gene, CDR1 is SGHNT and CDR2 is YYREEE (reference sequence). The CDR3 is made up of 15 amino acids. CDR3 sequence reads: CASSSAGTSTYEQYF. In nucleotides, the CDR3 is TGTGCCAGCAGCTCCGCCGGGACTAGCACCTACGAGCAGTACTTC.

This sequence joins TRBV2 and TRBJ2-7; D not resolved. The CDR3 is 11 amino acids. Germline assignment: CDR1 SNHLY and CDR2 FYNNEI. Deletions cut 6 bases from V and 2 bases from J, with 5 bases between. Written as DNA, the CDR3 is TGTGCCAGCAGCAACACCTACGAGCAGTACTTC. It codes for CASSNTYEQYF.

The gene calls are TRBV6-5 and TRBJ1-5; possibly TRBD1 for D (5 bases). This CDR3 comprises 14 residues. V was pared by 6 bases and J by 6 bases, with 15 bases between. Per the germline V gene, CDR1 is MNHEY and CDR2 is SVGAGI. The CDR3 protein is CASSPSFGGQPQHF. In DNA form, the CDR3 reads TGTGCCAGCAGCCCCTCTTTCGGGGGTCAGCCCCAGCATTTT.

The chain employs TRBV2 and TRBJ1-4, with D possibly TRBD1 on 5 matching bases. The CDR3 is 13 amino acids. V was pared by 8 bases and J by 7 bases, with 14 bases between. Germline V gene data show CDR1 as SNHLY and CDR2 as FYNNEI. The CDR3: CASSGLRIEKLFF. The DNA of the CDR3 is TGTGCCAGCTCGGGACTCCGGATTGAAAAACTGTTTTTT.

The genes are TRBV7-9 and TRBJ2-3, with D perhaps given as TRBD1 or TRBD2 (5 bases each). The CDR3 sequence is 16 residues long. Germline V CDR1 and CDR2: SEHNR, FQNEAQ (reference sequence). V lost 3 bases and J 0 bases, leaving 13 bases between the germline ends. The DNA for the CDR3 is TGTGCCAGCAGCTTTTTCCGGGGCCTTAGCACAGATACGCAGTATTTT. Its translation is CASSFFRGLSTDTQYF. Variable domain in full (rest from reference TRBV7-9 and TRBJ2-3): DTGVSQNPRHKITKRGQNVTFRCDPISEHNRLYWYRQTLGQGPEFLTYFQNEAQLEKSRLLSDRFSAERPKGSFSTLEIQRTEQGDSAMYLCASSFFRGLSTDTQYFGPGTRLTVL.

The V and J genes are TRBV7-9 and TRBJ2-7; tentatively, D is TRBD2 (5 bases). Germline V gene data show CDR1 as SEHNR and CDR2 as FQNEAQ (reference sequence). The CDR3 loop spans 17 amino acids. The V end lost 1 base, the J end lost 2 bases, and 18 bases lay between the germline ends. The CDR3: CASSLVPGGRGTYEQYF. The CDR3 nucleotides are TGTGCCAGCAGCTTAGTACCGGGCGGACGGGGAACCTACGAGCAGTACTTC.